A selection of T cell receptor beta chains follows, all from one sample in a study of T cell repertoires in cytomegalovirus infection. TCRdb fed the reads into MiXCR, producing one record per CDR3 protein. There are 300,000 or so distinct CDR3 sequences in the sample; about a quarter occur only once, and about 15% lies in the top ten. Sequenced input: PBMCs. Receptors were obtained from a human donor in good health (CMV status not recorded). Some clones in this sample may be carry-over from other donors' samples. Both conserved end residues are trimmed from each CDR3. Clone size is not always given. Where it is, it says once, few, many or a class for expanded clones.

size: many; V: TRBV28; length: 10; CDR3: ASRQGADTIY
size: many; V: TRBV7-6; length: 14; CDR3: ASSSQGAATNEKLF
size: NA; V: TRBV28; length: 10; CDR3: ASSAPQGVQY
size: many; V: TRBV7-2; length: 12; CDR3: ASSRQAAREKLF
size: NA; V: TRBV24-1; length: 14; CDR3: ATSDPSPLGRAEQY
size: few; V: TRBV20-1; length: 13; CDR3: SARDPGGRLTEAF
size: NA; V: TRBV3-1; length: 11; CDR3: ASSQRNTDTQY
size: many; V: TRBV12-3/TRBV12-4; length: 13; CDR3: ASVGLGTGGDTQY
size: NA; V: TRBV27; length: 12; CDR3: ASSPNRKNTEAF
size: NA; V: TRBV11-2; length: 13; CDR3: ASSYYGVSGNTIY
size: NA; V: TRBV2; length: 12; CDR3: ASTTGFLNQPQH
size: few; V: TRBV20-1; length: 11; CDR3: SAPWGVADTQY
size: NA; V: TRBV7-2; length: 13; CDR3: ASSLEAGEWQPQH
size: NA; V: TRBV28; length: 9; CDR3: ASSGTIRYT
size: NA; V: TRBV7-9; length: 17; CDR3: ASSLVQSGVSSGANVLT
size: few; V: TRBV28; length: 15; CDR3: ASSLPPMGRRSQPQH
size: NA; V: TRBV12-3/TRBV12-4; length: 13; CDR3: ASSLARGTNQPQH
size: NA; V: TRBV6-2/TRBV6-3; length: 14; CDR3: ASSPGGLAGTYEQY
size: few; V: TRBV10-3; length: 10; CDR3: AIRTGSYEQY
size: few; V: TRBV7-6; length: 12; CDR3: ASSRMTGDTEAF
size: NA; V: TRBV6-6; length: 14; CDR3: ASRNRGGDSYNEQF
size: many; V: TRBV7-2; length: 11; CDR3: ASRLAGYNEQF
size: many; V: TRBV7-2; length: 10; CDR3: ASSLNRGTYT
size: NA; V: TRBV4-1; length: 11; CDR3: ASSHPTRRGYT
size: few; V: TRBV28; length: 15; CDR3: ASSTSLGLGGANVLT
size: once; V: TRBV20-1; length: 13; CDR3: SARDPGPAKNIQY
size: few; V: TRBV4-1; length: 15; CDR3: ASSQGLLARTTNEQF
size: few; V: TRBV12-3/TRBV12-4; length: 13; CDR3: ASSPRTVGVETQY
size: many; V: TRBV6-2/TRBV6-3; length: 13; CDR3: ASSLLAGPTDTQY
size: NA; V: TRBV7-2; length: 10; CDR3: ASSTGSNTIY
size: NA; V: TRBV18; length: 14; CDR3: ASSPGGMIGNQPQH
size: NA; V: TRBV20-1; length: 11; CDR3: SAHRGSGYEQY
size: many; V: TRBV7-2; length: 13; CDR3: ASSLVAQRTDTQY
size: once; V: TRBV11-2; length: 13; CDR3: ASSLLFAQPNEQF
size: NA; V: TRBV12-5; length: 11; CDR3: ASAAGGVSTQY
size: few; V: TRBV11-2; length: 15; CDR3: ASSLDVGSGSSYEQY
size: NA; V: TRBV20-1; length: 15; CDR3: SARGLGTSGEGETQY
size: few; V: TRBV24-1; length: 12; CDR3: ATSDSRGGYEQY
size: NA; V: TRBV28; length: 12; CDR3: ASMRGQAYNEQF
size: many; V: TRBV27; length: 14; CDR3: ASSHSGTGLRNEQF
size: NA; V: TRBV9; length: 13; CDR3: ASSYSPGSNQPQH
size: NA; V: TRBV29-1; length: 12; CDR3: SVGKDSLYNEQF